This entry describes one T cell receptor (beta chain). CDR1 is SGHTA, CDR2 FQGNSA, per germline. The germline V and J ends were trimmed by 0 bases and 0 bases, with 6 bases remaining between them. This CDR3 spans 15 amino acids. Original processing notes: Nucleated cell counts were estimated from reference gene primer amplification. Generated by immunoSEQ multiplex PCR, the TCRdb table keeps only in-frame clones and is missing some. That table supplies the V and J calls and clone size; D and trimming were determined from the DNA. Among about 46,000 clones listed, around 85% were seen once. The sample originates from a study of blood T cell repertoires in COVID-19. Study in general: Sites in the United States, Italy and Spain provided acute and convalescent COVID-19 samples. T cells, B-cell-depleted T cells, or PBMCs supplied cDNA or gDNA.

The receptor comes from a man in his fifties or sixties with acute or convalescent COVID-19. The sequenced material came from peripheral blood. This chain links TRBV7-2 with TRBJ2-1; no definite D call. The CDR3 DNA sequence: TGTGCCAGCAGCTTAGCCTGGAGCTCCTACAATGAGCAGTTCTTC. It is translated as CASSLAWSSYNEQFF.